This TCR beta chain emerged from a study of cytomegalovirus exposure and HLA in healthy donors. This PCR relied on a set of 60 Vbeta primers and 13 Jbeta primers. TCRdb's table, derived via immunoSEQ multiplex PCR, lists solely in-frame clones and lacks some. The top ten hold about 14% of the sample, which has about 100,000 clones, around two thirds seen once. General observations from the study: A missense DCLRE1C variant was associated with V- and J-gene trimming of TCR beta chains in a later analysis, and an independent cohort replicated the association. Several of the most significant clusters appeared linked to common viral pathogens, based on a later analysis. It was shown in a later analysis that HLA-associated TCR beta chains were more clonally expanded than other, equally common chains. Apparent HLA restriction characterized most CMV-associated TCR beta chains in a later analysis.

This clone appeared once. The antigen remains unidentified. Sequencing was performed on PBMCs. The receptor's source is a woman aged 40 to 50 in good health and CMV-seropositive.

The CDR3 DNA follows: TGTGCCTGGAGTGTACGCGGGGTTAGTTTTGCTGGAAACACCATATATTTT. Protein sequence: CAWSVRGVSFAGNTIYF. The genes are TRBV30 and TRBJ1-3; no reliable D call. CDR3 size: 17 residues. CDR1 is GTSNPN, CDR2 SVGIG, per germline (reference sequence). Between the trimmed V and J ends, which lost 0 bases and 2 bases, there was a span of 17 bases.